Listed below are T cell receptor beta chains from one sample, sequenced in a study of blood T cell repertoires in COVID-19. Sequenced by immunoSEQ multiplex PCR; TCRdb stores in-frame clones only, minus some. The data show about 190,000 clones, about four fifths seen once. Input material: PBMCs or T cells enriched from blood (not recorded which). The receptors were gathered from a woman aged 30 to 39 who had recovered from COVID-19. The conserved cysteine and the conserved F or W are not part of the CDR3 here. A D gene is named only where the DNA matches it firmly.

>TRBV7-2|TRBJ1-1|TRBD1|13
ASSLRGQGVTEAF
>TRBV19|TRBJ1-2|.|12
ASSISPDTSGYT
>TRBV28|TRBJ2-7|.|9
ASGGAYEQY
>TRBV6-5|TRBJ1-1|.|10
ASSSGVREAF
>TRBV5-4|TRBJ2-5|TRBD2|17
ASSTGTSGGHVHQETQY
>TRBV4-2|TRBJ1-2|TRBD1|12
ASSQMTGDYGYT
>TRBV28|TRBJ1-1|.|12
ASSLSGVRTEAF
>TRBV11-2|TRBJ1-4|.|12
ASSWGATNEKLF
>TRBV10-3|TRBJ1-1|TRBD1|10
AISQGETEAF
>TRBV28|TRBJ1-4|.|12
ASSSDATNEKLF
>TRBV19|TRBJ2-7|TRBD1|11
ATQPGTDYEQY
>TRBV18|TRBJ1-6|.|17
ASAHLHVDDGVSNSPLH
>TRBV19|TRBJ2-1|TRBD2|10
ASSITSVEQF
>TRBV6-2/TRBV6-3|TRBJ1-5|TRBD1|13
ASTPTGTRNQPQH
>TRBV6-1|TRBJ1-2|.|14
ASSEVAQGLNYGYT
>TRBV7-9|TRBJ2-3|TRBD1|13
ASSLVQGALDTQY
>TRBV7-2|TRBJ2-3|TRBD1|12
ASSETGHTDTQY
>TRBV9|TRBJ2-7|.|11
ASSAGLGGEQY
>TRBV7-3|TRBJ1-1|.|13
ASSPEPTPRGEAF
>TRBV29-1|TRBJ1-1|.|10
SVELGGTEAF
>TRBV7-8|TRBJ2-3|.|15
ASSLASSGPDRDTQY
>TRBV4-1|TRBJ2-3|TRBD2|14
ASSSWGSGTTDTQY
>TRBV6-5|TRBJ2-3|.|13
ASSPTGVLTDTQY
>TRBV6-1|TRBJ1-2|.|11
ASSEAQSTGYT
>TRBV28|TRBJ2-2|.|13
ASSLVLANTGELF
>TRBV9|TRBJ1-1|.|13
ASSVGSRRDTEAF
>TRBV20-1|TRBJ2-1|.|9
SAREYNEQF
>TRBV5-4|TRBJ2-7|TRBD1|12
ASSTRQGSYEQY
>TRBV5-1|TRBJ2-5|TRBD2|15
ASSLGLTSGAQETQY
>TRBV3-1/TRBV3-2|TRBJ2-5|TRBD1|11
ASRDGTGSPQY
>TRBV20-1|TRBJ1-4|.|9
SAYRAEKLF
>TRBV7-2|TRBJ1-2|TRBD1|13
ASSGRQGAVSGYT
>TRBV11-2|TRBJ1-4|.|11
ASTGGRNEKLF
>TRBV11-2|TRBJ2-1|TRBD2|14
ASSIRVLAGDNEQF
>TRBV6-5|TRBJ2-6|.|12
ASTPGEGANVLT
>TRBV5-1|TRBJ1-1|TRBD1|15
ASSLDGTGGRNTEAF
>TRBV30|TRBJ2-5|TRBD2|9
ATSGVETQY
>TRBV14|TRBJ1-3|TRBD1|12
ASSQRTGVYTIY
>TRBV5-8|TRBJ1-5|.|13
ASSLTGAPNQPQH
>TRBV5-1|TRBJ1-3|.|12
ASSADSAGNTIY
>TRBV5-4|TRBJ1-4|TRBD1|13
ASSFPGTGGRKLF
>TRBV5-1|TRBJ1-1|.|12
ASSLREMNTEAF
>TRBV7-2|TRBJ2-5|TRBD2|14
ASSLAVAGGLGTQY
>TRBV28|TRBJ1-5|.|14
ASRNPPGMSNQPQH
>TRBV24-1|TRBJ1-3|.|12
ATSDHLQGNTIY
>TRBV29-1|TRBJ1-4|TRBD1|12
SVPGTANNEKLF
>TRBV19|TRBJ1-6|.|11
ASKRGSNSPLH
>TRBV7-6|TRBJ2-1|TRBD2|16
ASSSRSLSGRALGEQF
>TRBV9|TRBJ2-3|TRBD2|12
ASSVGLGSDTQY
>TRBV28|TRBJ1-1|.|13
ASSSSIIRVTEAF
>TRBV6-5|TRBJ1-1|.|11
ASSLTGATEAF
>TRBV28|TRBJ1-4|TRBD1|13
ASSRTGGRGEKLF
>TRBV28|TRBJ1-1|.|16
ASRLLGSEMRAATEAF
>TRBV4-2|TRBJ1-1|TRBD1|15
ASSQRDWGQGTHEAF
>TRBV28|TRBJ2-7|TRBD2|13
ASRQGTSESYEQY
>TRBV12-3/TRBV12-4|TRBJ1-2|.|11
ASSTGSNYGYT
>TRBV5-4|TRBJ1-6|TRBD1|13
ASSFAGTANSPLH